This T cell receptor beta chain was captured in a study of cytomegalovirus exposure and HLA in healthy donors. Sampled while nominally healthy, donors likely had unrecorded immune exposures. Overall study findings and caveats: The CMV antigen specificity of a few CMV-associated chains was confirmed through in vitro analysis. Serostatus for CMV was the only available immune exposure information.

13 Jbeta primers and 60 Vbeta primers were used for the PCR. Assay used: immunoSEQ multiplex PCR; TCRdb lists only in-frame clones, some missing. The sample lists 150,000 to 200,000 clones; about 80% were seen once. As regards this clone: Its antigen remains unidentified. One junction end does not reproduce the germline sequence, and a read error may be involved.

CDR1 SEHNR and CDR2 FQNEAQ come from the germline V gene (reference sequence). This CDR3 region has 17 residues. What was sequenced was PBMCs. The sequence was collected from a woman between 35 and 50 years old in good health and CMV-seronegative. This sequence joins TRBV7-9 and TRBJ2-1; 12 bases align to TRBD2. Here the CDR3 reads CSSSLGGLAGNRGEQFF. In DNA form, the CDR3 reads TGTTCCAGCAGCTTAGGGGGACTAGCGGGTAATAGAGGTGAGCAGTTCTTC.